The source of this T cell receptor beta chain is a study of T cell changes during pregnancy in multiple sclerosis. The table came from immunoSEQ multiplex PCR; TCRdb's copy has only in-frame clones and leaves some out. This sample has approximately 84,000 clones, with 94% found just once. This CDR3 spans 17 amino acids. V lost 5 bases, J lost 0 bases, and 17 bases lay in between. Germline loops: CDR1 SGHTA, CDR2 FQGTGA. This receptor was taken from a female donor with multiple sclerosis, enrolled in a pregnancy study. The chain is built from TRBV7-3 and TRBJ2-4; no clear D. The sequencing used peripheral blood, collected in the third trimester of pregnancy. In DNA form, the CDR3 reads TGTGCCAGCAGCCCCGCCCTTAGCCCCCTAGCCAAAAACATTCAGTACTTC. Residues: CASSPALSPLAKNIQYF.